This is a list of T cell receptor beta chains from one sample in a study of blood T cell repertoires in COVID-19. Method: immunoSEQ multiplex PCR; TCRdb's copy keeps in-frame clones and lacks some. The profile covers about 94,000 clones, with around 74% appearing a single time and 3% to 4.5% taken by the ten largest. Sequencing input: peripheral blood. The source of these receptors is a man aged 65-85 years with COVID-19, enrolled during active disease. The CDR3 runs from the conserved cysteine through the conserved F or W. D genes are given only for firm matches. Some rows have no size entry. The others give once, few or many, or a class for an expanded clone.

CDR3aa,CDR3nt,len,v_gene,j_gene,abundance,d_gene
CSIYQAGADQPQHF,TGCAGCATCTATCAGGCAGGGGCGGATCAGCCCCAGCATTTT,14,TRBV29-1,TRBJ1-5,.,.
CASSLAGTSKLAGANVLTF,TGTGCCAGCAGCTTAGCCGGGACTAGTAAACTGGCTGGGGCCAACGTCCTGACTTTC,19,TRBV7-2,TRBJ2-6,many,TRBD2
CASSRTSGSKNIQYF,TGTGCCAGTAGTCGGACTAGCGGGAGCAAAAACATTCAGTACTTC,15,TRBV19,TRBJ2-4,.,TRBD2
CASSLSGTSNEQFF,TGTGCCAGCAGCCTTAGCGGGACCTCGAATGAGCAGTTCTTC,14,TRBV11-2,TRBJ2-1,.,TRBD2
CATSDLTEYNEQFF,TGTGCCACCAGCGACCTGACAGAGTACAATGAGCAGTTCTTC,14,TRBV24-1,TRBJ2-1,.,.
CASSAGTGGYEQYF,TGCGCCAGCAGCGCCGGGACAGGGGGCTACGAGCAGTACTTC,14,TRBV5-1,TRBJ2-7,.,TRBD1
CASSPQSGSPDTQYF,TGTGCCAGTTCTCCTCAGAGCGGGAGCCCAGATACGCAGTATTTT,15,TRBV3-1/TRBV3-2,TRBJ2-3,.,TRBD2
CASSYSGAKNIQYF,TGTGCCAGCAGTTACTCCGGAGCCAAAAACATTCAGTACTTC,14,TRBV6-2/TRBV6-3,TRBJ2-4,once,.
CASSFAQGREQYF,TGTGCCAGCAGCTTCGCCCAGGGGCGCGAGCAGTACTTC,13,TRBV7-3,TRBJ2-7,.,.
CASSLASSAKNIQYF,TGTGCCAGCAGCTTGGCGTCTAGCGCCAAAAACATTCAGTACTTC,15,TRBV5-4,TRBJ2-4,.,.
CASSVQGATGELFF,TGTGCCAGCAGTGTCCAGGGGGCCACCGGGGAGCTGTTTTTT,14,TRBV6-4,TRBJ2-2,once,TRBD1
CASSQHRDRAYEQYF,TGCGCCAGCAGCCAACACCGGGACAGAGCCTACGAGCAGTACTTC,15,TRBV4-3,TRBJ2-7,.,TRBD1
CATLSRGGYNEQFF,TGTGCCACCCTATCTCGTGGGGGGTACAATGAGCAGTTCTTC,14,TRBV27,TRBJ2-1,.,.
CASSRRGRGAQYF,TGTGCCAGCAGTAGGCGGGGACGCGGGGCCCAGTACTTC,13,TRBV27,TRBJ2-5,.,.
CASSLNGRADGELFF,TGTGCCAGCAGCTTAAACGGGAGGGCGGACGGGGAGCTGTTTTTT,15,TRBV7-3,TRBJ2-2,.,TRBD2
CASRPGTEIYEQYF,TGTGCCAGCAGACCTGGGACAGAAATCTACGAGCAGTACTTC,14,TRBV5-4,TRBJ2-7,few,TRBD1
CASSRQALYGYTF,TGTGCCAGCAGTAGACAGGCTTTGTATGGCTACACCTTC,13,TRBV12-3/TRBV12-4,TRBJ1-2,.,.
CASRKDRIQETQYF,TGTGCCAGTAGAAAAGACAGAATCCAAGAGACCCAGTACTTC,14,TRBV19,TRBJ2-5,.,.
CASGRSRAGNSPLHF,TGTGCCAGCGGCCGATCCCGGGCGGGTAATTCACCCCTCCACTTT,15,TRBV3-1/TRBV3-2,TRBJ1-6,.,.
CASSHQGISGNTIYF,TGCGCCAGCAGTCATCAGGGCATCTCTGGAAACACCATATATTTT,15,TRBV23-1,TRBJ1-3,.,.
CAWRKDRDRSEKLFF,TGTGCCTGGAGGAAGGACCGGGACAGAAGTGAAAAACTGTTTTTT,15,TRBV30,TRBJ1-4,.,TRBD1
CASARYGTGEGYTF,TGTGCTAGTGCCCGGTACGGGACAGGGGAGGGCTACACCTTC,14,TRBV12-5,TRBJ1-2,.,TRBD1
CASSLDIGGYGYTF,TGCGCCAGCAGCTTGGATATAGGAGGCTATGGCTACACCTTC,14,TRBV5-1,TRBJ1-2,.,.
CASSRPEGARKLFF,TGTGCCAGCAGCCGCCCCGAAGGGGCGCGAAAACTGTTTTTT,14,TRBV7-2,TRBJ1-4,.,.
CSASFTGVEQYF,TGCAGTGCTAGTTTTACGGGAGTCGAGCAGTACTTC,12,TRBV20-1,TRBJ2-7,.,.
CASSLVATSGIGGELFF,TGTGCCAGCAGCTTAGTGGCAACTAGCGGGATAGGCGGGGAGCTGTTTTTT,17,TRBV7-2,TRBJ2-2,many,TRBD2
CASSLFLAGGFNEQFF,TGCGCCAGCAGCTTGTTCCTAGCGGGAGGTTTTAATGAGCAGTTCTTC,16,TRBV5-1,TRBJ2-1,.,TRBD2